This TCR beta chain was captured in a study of T cell changes during pregnancy in multiple sclerosis. The CDR3 sequence is 14 residues long. The ends were cut back, 0 bases at V and 8 bases at J, with 13 bases in the middle. Germline CDR1 KGHSH, CDR2 LQKENI. Libraries were prepared by immunoSEQ multiplex PCR; TCRdb keeps only in-frame clonotypes and omits some of them. Of tens of thousands of clones detected, nearly 95% appear once; the ten largest clones hold roughly 0.47%. The genes are TRBV18 and TRBJ1-2; TRBD1 is a possible D gene (6 bases). The receptor comes from a female donor with multiple sclerosis, enrolled in a pregnancy study. The starting material was CD4+ T cells from peripheral blood mononuclear cells, obtained in the third trimester of pregnancy. The CDR3 here is CASSPPGAGKGYTF. In DNA, the CDR3 is TGTGCCAGCTCACCACCGGGGGCAGGGAAGGGCTACACCTTC. Drawing the rest from reference TRBV18 and TRBJ1-2, the complete variable domain is NAGVMQNPRHLVRRRGQEARLRCSPMKGHSHVYWYRQLPEEGLKFMVYLQKENIIDESGMPKERFSAEFPKEGPSILRIQQVVRGDSAAYFCASSPPGAGKGYTFGSGTRLTVV.